This TCR beta chain was sequenced in a study of blood T cell repertoires in COVID-19. Germline V gene lookup returns CDR1 WNHNN and CDR2 SYGVQD (reference sequence). The CDR3 totals 16 residues. Trimming pared 11 bases from V and 7 bases from J, leaving 29 bases between. Here immunoSEQ multiplex PCR was the method, and the copy in TCRdb shows in-frame clones only, minus some. This table holds about 210,000 clones, roughly 81% found once. This rearrangement joins TRBV10-1 to TRBJ2-5; D may be TRBD1 (6 bases). The TCR comes from a woman in her fifties or sixties with active or convalescent COVID-19. The specimen sequenced was peripheral blood. The CDR3 loop is CAVCPPRGTHLGTQYF. DNA of the CDR3: TGCGCCGTATGCCCTCCTAGGGGGACCCACTTAGGGACCCAGTACTTC.